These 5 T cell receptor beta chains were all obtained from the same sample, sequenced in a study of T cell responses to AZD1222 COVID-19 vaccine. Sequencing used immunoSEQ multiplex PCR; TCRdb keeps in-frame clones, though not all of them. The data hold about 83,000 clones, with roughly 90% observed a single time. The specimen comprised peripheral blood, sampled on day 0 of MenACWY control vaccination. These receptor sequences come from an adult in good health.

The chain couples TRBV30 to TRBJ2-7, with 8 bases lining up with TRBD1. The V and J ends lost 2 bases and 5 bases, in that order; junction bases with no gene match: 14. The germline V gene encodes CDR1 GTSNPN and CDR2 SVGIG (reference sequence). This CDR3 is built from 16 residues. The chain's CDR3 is CAWSSFQDRGRDEQYF. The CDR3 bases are TGTGCCTGGAGTTCCTTCCAAGACAGGGGCAGGGACGAGCAGTACTTC.

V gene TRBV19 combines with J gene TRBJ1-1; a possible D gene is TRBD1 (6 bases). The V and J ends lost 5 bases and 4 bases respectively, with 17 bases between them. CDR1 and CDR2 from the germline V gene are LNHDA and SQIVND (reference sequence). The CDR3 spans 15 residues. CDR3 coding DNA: TGTGCCAGTAGTTTGGTAGGTGTCAGGGGCACTGAAGCTTTCTTT. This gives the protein CASSLVGVRGTEAFF.

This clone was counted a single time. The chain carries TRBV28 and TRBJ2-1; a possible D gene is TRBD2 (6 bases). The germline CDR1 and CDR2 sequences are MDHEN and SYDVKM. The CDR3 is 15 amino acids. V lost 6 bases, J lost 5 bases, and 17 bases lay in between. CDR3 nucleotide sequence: TGTGCCAGCAGACTTGGCGGGGCTACGAACAATGAGCAGTTCTTC. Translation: CASRLGGATNNEQFF.

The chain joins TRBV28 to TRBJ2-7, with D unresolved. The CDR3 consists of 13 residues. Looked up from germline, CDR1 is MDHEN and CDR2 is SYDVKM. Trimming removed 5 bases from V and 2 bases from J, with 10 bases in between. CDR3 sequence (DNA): TGTGCCAGCAGTCCCTCCCCGACCTACGAGCAGTACTTC. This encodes CASSPSPTYEQYF.

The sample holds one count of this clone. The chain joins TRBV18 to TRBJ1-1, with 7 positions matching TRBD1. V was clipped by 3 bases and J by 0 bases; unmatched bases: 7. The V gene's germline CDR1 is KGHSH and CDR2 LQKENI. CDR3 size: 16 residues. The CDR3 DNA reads TGTGCCAGCTCACCGCCGGGACAGAACATGAACACTGAAGCTTTCTTT. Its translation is CASSPPGQNMNTEAFF.